Reported below is one T cell receptor (beta chain). The antigen is undetermined. The sample comes from a study of blood T cells in healthy people across ages. The study's findings and limits: More naive CD4+ cells and higher diversity marked long-lived donors relative to aged donors.

Germline-derived CDR1 and CDR2 are SGHVS and FQNEAQ. The V end was cut by 6 bases, the J end by 4 bases, with 15 bases between. The CDR3 loop spans 14 amino acids. Each individual donor underwent a draw of about 11 milliliters of peripheral blood. At least 5 micrograms of total RNA were extracted per sample. PCR was performed a second time for roughly 6 to 12 cycles using a sample-barcoded 5' primer and a J-beta primer mix. TCRdb reanalysed the 5' RACE reads using MiXCR and keeps one entry per CDR3 protein. The sample lists around 650,000 distinct CDR3 sequences; roughly two fifths were seen once. V is TRBV7-8 and J is TRBJ1-2, with D maybe TRBD1 (6 bases). The receptor was derived from a man older than 75 in good health. Sequenced: blood. This CDR3 reads CASSSGHSSYGYTF. CDR3 bases: TGTGCCAGCAGTTCGGGACATTCCTCCTATGGCTACACCTTC.